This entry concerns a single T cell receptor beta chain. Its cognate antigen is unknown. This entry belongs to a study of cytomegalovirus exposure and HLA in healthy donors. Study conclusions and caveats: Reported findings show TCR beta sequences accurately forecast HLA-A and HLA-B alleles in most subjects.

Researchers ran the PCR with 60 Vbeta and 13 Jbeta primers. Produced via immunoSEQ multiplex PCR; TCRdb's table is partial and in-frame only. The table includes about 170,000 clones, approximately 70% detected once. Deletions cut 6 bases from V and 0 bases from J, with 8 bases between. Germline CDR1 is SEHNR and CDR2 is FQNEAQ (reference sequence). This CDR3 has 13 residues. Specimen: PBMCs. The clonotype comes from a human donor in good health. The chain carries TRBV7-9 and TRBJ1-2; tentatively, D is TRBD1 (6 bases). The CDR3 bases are TGTGCCAGCAGTCCAGGGGCTAACTATGGCTACACCTTC. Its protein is CASSPGANYGYTF.